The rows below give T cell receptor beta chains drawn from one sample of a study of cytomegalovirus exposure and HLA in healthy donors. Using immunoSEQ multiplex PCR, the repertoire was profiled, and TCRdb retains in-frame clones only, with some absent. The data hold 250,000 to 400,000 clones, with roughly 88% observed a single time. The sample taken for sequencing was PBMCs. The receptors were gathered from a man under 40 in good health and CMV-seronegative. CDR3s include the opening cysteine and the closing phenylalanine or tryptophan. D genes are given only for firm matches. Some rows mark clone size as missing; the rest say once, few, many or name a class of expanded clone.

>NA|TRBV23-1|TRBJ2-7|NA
TGCGCCAGCAGTCAAACAGGAGATCTTCACGAGCAGTACTTC
CASSQTGDLHEQYF
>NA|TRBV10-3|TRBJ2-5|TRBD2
TGTGCCATCAGTGAGGGGTTATCGGGAGGGGAGACCCAGTACTTC
CAISEGLSGGETQYF
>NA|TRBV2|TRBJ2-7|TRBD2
TGTGCCAGCAGCCCACCCTCTAGCGGGGGGGCTCGGGAGCAGTACTTC
CASSPPSSGGAREQYF
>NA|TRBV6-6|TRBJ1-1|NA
TGTGCCAGCAGTCCACCGGGGGGGGGCGCGTACACTGAAGCTTTCTTT
CASSPPGGGAYTEAFF
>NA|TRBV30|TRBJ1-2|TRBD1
TGTGCCTGGAGTGTACTTATAGGGACAGGCCGGTCCTATGGCTACACCTTC
CAWSVLIGTGRSYGYTF
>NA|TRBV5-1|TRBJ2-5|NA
TGCGCCAGCAGCTCAGGGACACAACAAGAGACCCAGTACTTC
CASSSGTQQETQYF
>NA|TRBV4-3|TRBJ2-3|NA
TGCGCCAGCAGCCAAGATGGGCCGGGGGGCCCAGATACGCAGTATTTT
CASSQDGPGGPDTQYF
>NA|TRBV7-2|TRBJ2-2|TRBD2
TGTGCCAGCAGCTTAGAGCTAGCGGGGGGTAAGGGGGAGCTGTTTTTT
CASSLELAGGKGELFF
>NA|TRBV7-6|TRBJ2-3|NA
TGTGCCAGCAGACCACAGGGTTCAGATACGCAGTATTTT
CASRPQGSDTQYF
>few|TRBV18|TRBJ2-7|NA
TGTGCCAGCTCCTTGGACACTCCGGAGCAGTACTTC
CASSLDTPEQYF
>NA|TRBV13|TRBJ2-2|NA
TGTGCCAGCAGCTTAGGCCTTGGGCAGCCCCGGACCGGGGAGCTGTTTTTT
CASSLGLGQPRTGELFF
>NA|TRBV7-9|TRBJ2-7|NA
TGTGCCAGCAGCTCGCAGACAGGCTCCTACGAGCAGTACTTC
CASSSQTGSYEQYF
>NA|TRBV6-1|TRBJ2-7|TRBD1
TGTGCCAGCAGTACGGCCGGGACAGGGGCCTACGAGCAGTACTTC
CASSTAGTGAYEQYF
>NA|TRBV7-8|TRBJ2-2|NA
TGTGCCAGCAGCTTAGTACAGAACACCGGGGAGCTGTTTTTT
CASSLVQNTGELFF
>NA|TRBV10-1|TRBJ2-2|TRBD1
TGCGCCACCCAGACAGGGGACACCGGGGAGCTGTTTTTT
CATQTGDTGELFF